Listed below are T cell receptor beta chains from one sample, sequenced in a study of T cells of healthy individuals. Via MiXCR, TCRdb re-called the 5' RACE reads, giving one row per CDR3 protein. The sample includes 75,000 to 95,000 distinct CDR3 sequences, approximately 5.4% of them seen just once. All receptors derive from a female donor in good health. Both conserved end residues are part of each CDR3. D genes are given only for firm matches. Size tells how often a clone was seen (once, few, many) or the class of an expanded clone, and some rows leave it out.

>TRBJ1-1|TRBV3-1|.|.
CASSQGGRGAFF
TGTGCCAGCAGCCAAGGTGGTAGGGGAGCTTTCTTT
>TRBJ1-4|TRBV6-1|.|TRBD1
CASSDGTGHEKLFF
TGTGCCAGCAGTGACGGGACAGGCCATGAAAAACTGTTTTTT
>TRBJ2-7|TRBV3-1|few|.
CASSLRDSAIEQYF
TGTGCCAGCAGCCTACGGGACTCCGCTATAGAGCAGTACTTC
>TRBJ2-6|TRBV7-9|.|TRBD2
CASSLGGGGGANVLTF
TGTGCCAGCAGCTTAGGCGGGGGAGGAGGGGCCAACGTCCTGACTTTC
>TRBJ2-1|TRBV6-2/TRBV6-3|few|.
CASSYAGLVNNEQFF
TGTGCCAGCAGTTACGCGGGACTCGTAAACAATGAGCAGTTCTTC
>TRBJ2-7|TRBV7-2|many|.
CASSFWRTSYEQYF
TGTGCCAGCAGCTTCTGGCGTACCTCCTACGAGCAGTACTTC
>TRBJ1-2|TRBV5-5|few|.
CASSPTGTIDGYTF
TGTGCCAGCAGCCCGACCGGGACAATTGATGGCTACACCTTC
>TRBJ2-7|TRBV7-2|few|TRBD2
CASSLGLAGLGYEQYF
TGTGCCAGCAGCTTGGGACTAGCCGGATTAGGCTACGAGCAGTACTTC
>TRBJ2-3|TRBV7-2|few|.
CASSLWGQSTDTQYF
TGTGCCAGCAGCTTATGGGGCCAGAGCACAGATACGCAGTATTTT
>TRBJ2-7|TRBV28|few|TRBD2
CASSLSGRDTYEQYF
TGTGCCAGCAGTTTGAGCGGGAGGGACACCTACGAGCAGTACTTC
>TRBJ2-3|TRBV6-6|many|TRBD2
CASSSSTSGRGPDTQYF
TGTGCCAGCAGTAGCTCGACTAGCGGGAGGGGACCAGATACGCAGTATTTT
>TRBJ1-5|TRBV12-3/TRBV12-4|many|TRBD1
CASSLTGGNQPQHF
TGTGCCAGCAGTTTAACAGGGGGCAATCAGCCCCAGCATTTT
>TRBJ1-3|TRBV7-2|.|.
CASSLAVRSTGNTIYF
TGTGCCAGCAGCTTAGCGGTCCGCTCTACTGGAAACACCATATATTTT
>TRBJ2-5|TRBV7-2|many|TRBD2
CASSLVPSGNPETQYF
TGTGCCAGCAGCTTAGTCCCTAGCGGGAACCCGGAGACCCAGTACTTC
>TRBJ1-1|TRBV27|.|TRBD1
CASSLSGGTASNTEAFF
TGTGCCAGCAGTTTATCGGGCGGGACAGCTAGTAACACTGAAGCTTTCTTT
>TRBJ2-4|TRBV28|many|.
CASSSLQNIQYF
TGTGCCAGCAGTTCCCTTCAAAACATTCAGTACTTC
>TRBJ1-1|TRBV3-1|.|.
CASSETGRSEAFF
TGTGCCAGCAGTGAGACAGGAAGGTCTGAAGCTTTCTTT
>TRBJ2-5|TRBV6-5|.|.
CASSHNKAQETQYF
TGTGCCAGCAGTCATAATAAGGCGCAAGAGACCCAGTACTTC
>TRBJ1-1|TRBV7-9|.|.
CASSLDMNTEAFF
TGTGCCAGCAGCTTGGACATGAACACTGAAGCTTTCTTT
>TRBJ1-6|TRBV7-2|many|.
CASSLQGSPLHF
TGTGCCAGCAGCTTACAGGGTTCACCCCTCCACTTT
>TRBJ2-1|TRBV6-6|many|TRBD2
CASSPAGLRYNEQFF
TGTGCCAGCAGCCCCGCGGGACTAAGATACAATGAGCAGTTCTTC
>TRBJ2-7|TRBV5-1|many|.
CASSGGTDYEQYF
TGCGCCAGCAGCGGCGGGACAGACTACGAGCAGTACTTC
>TRBJ2-7|TRBV27|many|.
CASRQYMSGPGYEQYF
TGTGCCAGCAGACAATACATGAGCGGCCCCGGGTACGAGCAGTACTTC
>TRBJ2-5|TRBV18|many|.
CASSRGNQETQYF
TGTGCCAGCTCGAGAGGGAACCAAGAGACCCAGTACTTC
>TRBJ2-3|TRBV12-3/TRBV12-4|few|.
CASSLDFPTSARGDTQYF
TGTGCCAGCAGTTTAGACTTCCCTACTAGCGCCAGGGGGGATACGCAGTATTTT
>TRBJ2-7|TRBV7-6|.|TRBD2
CASSWTSGGDSYEQYF
TGTGCCAGCAGCTGGACTAGCGGGGGAGACTCCTACGAGCAGTACTTC
>TRBJ2-5|TRBV9|many|TRBD1
CASSVDRVGETQYF
TGTGCCAGCAGCGTGGACAGGGTCGGGGAGACCCAGTACTTC
>TRBJ2-1|TRBV7-2|few|TRBD2
CASSLELAGGGEQFF
TGTGCCAGCAGCTTAGAACTAGCGGGGGGGGGTGAGCAGTTCTTC
>TRBJ2-7|TRBV6-1|.|TRBD1
CAGKTGDYEQYF
TGTGCCGGAAAGACAGGGGACTACGAGCAGTACTTC
>TRBJ2-2|TRBV7-2|many|.
CASSWGTPNTGELFF
TGTGCCAGCAGCTGGGGGACACCGAACACCGGGGAGCTGTTTTTT
>TRBJ1-1|TRBV6-5|many|.
CASSYNSRALNTEAFF
TGTGCCAGCAGTTACAATTCAAGGGCTCTGAACACTGAAGCTTTCTTT